These 24 T cell receptor beta chains originate from one sample sequenced in a study of blood T cell repertoires in COVID-19. This table comes from immunoSEQ multiplex PCR, and its TCRdb copy is limited to in-frame clones, with some not included. The sample has over 150,000 clones, approximately 87% seen once. Sequencing was performed on peripheral blood. These receptors came from a woman in her sixties or seventies with COVID-19, enrolled during active disease.

This clone has more than one count but fewer than ten. One junction end does not reproduce the germline sequence, and a read error may be involved. This chain connects TRBV27 to TRBJ1-1; 10 nucleotides match TRBD1. Germline V gene lookup returns CDR1 MNHEY and CDR2 SMNVEV (reference sequence). This CDR3 is built from 11 residues. In DNA form, the CDR3 reads TGTGCCAGCAGTAGACAGGGGGCCTGGATCTTT. Translation: CASSRQGAWIF.

The rearrangement joins TRBV5-8 to TRBJ2-2; no reliable D call. Germline V CDR1 and CDR2: SGHTS, YDEGEE. The V end was cut by 5 bases, the J end by 6 bases, with 11 bases between. The CDR3 loop spans 13 amino acids. CDR3 in DNA: TGTGCCAGCAGTACCCGGTTGGCCGGGGAGCTGTTTTTT. This sequence encodes CASSTRLAGELFF.

This clone came up once. The gene calls are TRBV18 and TRBJ2-7; 8 bases map to TRBD1. Germline V gene sequence: CDR1 KGHSH, CDR2 LQKENI. The ends lost 0 bases at V and 5 bases at J; junction bases unmatched: 3. The CDR3 is made up of 14 amino acids. CDR3 sequence: CASSPPGRGHEQYF. For the CDR3, the DNA is TGTGCCAGCTCACCACCTGGCAGGGGGCACGAGCAGTACTTC.

The genes are TRBV3-1 (or the pseudogene TRBV3-2) and TRBJ2-2; D not certain. The CDR3 is 13 amino acids. Looked up from germline, CDR1 is LGHDT and CDR2 is YNNKEL (reference sequence). V lost 1 base, J lost 5 bases, and 5 bases lay in between. Written as DNA, the CDR3 is TGTGCCAGCAGCCAAGCTGTTACCGGGGAGCTGTTTTTT. Its protein product is CASSQAVTGELFF.

The chain couples TRBV5-4 to TRBJ2-5; D gene uncertain. The CDR3 has 16 amino acids. The V end was cut by 0 bases, the J end by 7 bases, with 19 bases between. Germline V gene lookup returns CDR1 SGHNT and CDR2 YYREEE (reference sequence). In nucleotides, the CDR3 is TGTGCCAGCAGCTTGGGGTTAAACCAGGCCGCAGGGACCCAGTACTTC. Translation gives CASSLGLNQAAGTQYF.

The chain uses TRBV4-1 and TRBJ1-4; D not certain. V dropped 10 bases and J dropped 7 bases, with 13 bases sitting between them. Looked up from germline, CDR1 is MGHRA and CDR2 is YSYEKL. There are 12 residues in the CDR3. CDR3 protein: CAILRDFEKLFF. DNA for the CDR3: TGCGCCATCCTACGGGATTTTGAAAAACTGTTTTTT.

This chain links TRBV2 with TRBJ1-2; TRBD1 is a possible D gene (6 bases). The CDR3 totals 13 residues. V was pared by 3 bases and J by 8 bases, with 13 bases between. Germline lookup yields CDR1 SNHLY and CDR2 FYNNEI. CDR3 region: CASSENRAGGYTF. The CDR3 nucleotides read TGTGCCAGCAGTGAGAACAGGGCGGGCGGCTACACCTTC.

The chain couples TRBV19 to TRBJ1-6; the match to TRBD1 covers 7 bases. Unmatched junction bases numbered 6, after V lost 1 base and J lost 3 bases. Per the germline V gene, CDR1 is LNHDA and CDR2 is SQIVND (reference sequence). This CDR3 is built from 17 residues. The CDR3 loop is CASSIGGTAFYNSPLHF. DNA for the CDR3: TGTGCCAGTAGTATAGGGGGGACAGCCTTCTATAATTCACCCCTCCACTTT.

This chain links TRBV29-1 with TRBJ1-1; TRBD1 is a possible D gene (5 bases). Trimming shortened V by 0 bases and J by 4 bases, and 12 bases separated the two germline ends. In germline, CDR1 is SQVTM, CDR2 ANQGSEA. The CDR3 loop spans 14 amino acids. This chain's CDR3 is CSVEEGAGITEAFF. The CDR3 coding sequence is TGCAGCGTTGAAGAAGGGGCTGGAATCACTGAAGCTTTCTTT. Based on the CDR3 plus reference TRBV29-1 and TRBJ1-1, the full variable domain is SAVISQKPSRDICQRGTSLTIQCQVDSQVTMMFWYRQQPGQSLTLIATANQGSEATYESGFVIDKFPISRPNLTFSTLTVSNMSPEDSSIYLCSVEEGAGITEAFFGQGTRLTVV.

The rearrangement uses TRBV18 and TRBJ2-3; the D gene is possibly TRBD1 (6 bases). V lost 4 bases and J 1 base, leaving 12 bases between the germline ends. The CDR3 sequence is 15 residues long. Germline values: CDR1 KGHSH, CDR2 LQKENI. Here the CDR3 DNA reads TGTGCCAGCTCACGACAGGATTTTGGCACAGATACGCAGTATTTT. Amino acid sequence: CASSRQDFGTDTQYF.

This chain joins TRBV10-3 and TRBJ1-1; maybe TRBD1 (5 bases). Germline V gene lookup returns CDR1 ENHRY and CDR2 SYGVKD. V was clipped by 7 bases and J by 0 bases, with 12 bases between them. CDR3 length equals 14 residues. CDR3 in amino acids: CAIKSPGMNTEAFF. The CDR3 DNA sequence: TGTGCCATCAAAAGCCCAGGGATGAACACTGAAGCTTTCTTT.

The rearrangement links TRBV6-5 to TRBJ2-1; D may be TRBD1 (6 bases). Trimming cost V 7 bases and J 0 bases, with 10 bases left between them. This CDR3 is built from 14 residues. Germline V gene sequence: CDR1 MNHEY, CDR2 SVGAGI. The DNA of the CDR3 is TGTGCCAGCACCGGGACACCCTCCTACAATGAGCAGTTCTTC. Protein sequence: CASTGTPSYNEQFF.

There are a few counts of this clone. J is TRBJ2-1 and V is TRBV15, with TRBD2 as a possible D gene (6 bases). This CDR3 has 13 residues. Germline loops: CDR1 LNHNV, CDR2 YYDKDF (reference sequence). Trimming removed 3 bases at V and 10 bases at J, with 13 bases between. The CDR3 sequence: CATSSSHGGEQFF. The CDR3 bases are TGTGCCACCAGCAGCAGTCATGGGGGGGAGCAGTTCTTC.

The gene calls are TRBV6-4 and TRBJ1-4, with no clear D. CDR1 and CDR2 (germline): MRHNA, SNTAGT. V was clipped by 5 bases and J by 7 bases, with 14 bases between them. This CDR3 comprises 14 residues. The CDR3 nucleotides are TGTGCCAGCAGTCTAACGGGAGGTGCTGAAAAACTGTTTTTT. It specifies CASSLTGGAEKLFF.

V gene TRBV6-2 or TRBV6-3 combines with J gene TRBJ1-1, with 9 positions matching TRBD1. CDR3 length: 13 amino acids. Germline-derived CDR1 and CDR2 are MNHEY and SVGEGT. The J segment lost 4 bases and the V segment lost 5 bases, leaving 2 bases of the junction unmatched. This CDR3 reads CASSEGQGTEAFF. For the CDR3, the DNA is TGTGCCAGCAGTGAGGGACAGGGCACTGAAGCTTTCTTT.

The chain recombines TRBV30 with TRBJ2-1; 7 nucleotides line up with TRBD1. This CDR3 is built from 15 residues. CDR1 GTSNPN and CDR2 SVGIG come from the germline V gene (reference sequence). V shed 1 base and J 4 bases; nucleotides not matched to a gene: 7. CDR3 in amino acids: CAWSEGQLTYNEQFF. CDR3 bases: TGTGCCTGGAGTGAGGGACAGCTTACTTACAATGAGCAGTTCTTC.

The CDR3 region is CAIEEDNEQFF. DNA for the CDR3: TGTGCCATCGAAGAGGACAATGAGCAGTTCTTC. V gene TRBV10-3 combines with J gene TRBJ2-1, with D unclear. This CDR3 is built from 11 residues. With 8 bases removed from V and 5 bases from J, the gap between germline ends came to 7 bases. Germline V CDR1 and CDR2: ENHRY, SYGVKD.

The chain combines TRBV6-5 with TRBJ1-2, with a tentative D call TRBD1 (6 bases). The CDR3 has 13 residues. With 5 bases removed from V and 6 bases from J, the gap between germline ends came to 13 bases. Germline lookup yields CDR1 MNHEY and CDR2 SVGAGI. The DNA of the CDR3 is TGTGCCAGCAGTCGGACAGTTTGGGATGGCTACACCTTC. It is translated as CASSRTVWDGYTF.

The chain's CDR3 is CASSLTTYNEQFF. CDR3 nucleotides: TGTGCCAGCAGCCTAACTACGTACAATGAGCAGTTCTTC. The chain combines TRBV7-2 with TRBJ2-1, with no clear D. V lost 5 bases and J 4 bases, leaving 9 bases between the germline ends. This CDR3 region has 13 residues. Germline V gene data show CDR1 as SGHTA and CDR2 as FQGNSA.

The rearrangement uses TRBV19 and TRBJ2-3; no reliable D call. Germline V CDR1 and CDR2: LNHDA, SQIVND (reference sequence). The CDR3 loop spans 14 amino acids. V was trimmed by 7 bases and J by 3 bases, leaving 14 bases between them. The CDR3 protein is CASTRSSSTDTQYF. The CDR3 DNA sequence: TGTGCCAGTACTCGGTCCTCGAGTACAGATACGCAGTATTTT.

In this sample, this clone turned up once. The CDR3 nucleotides are TGCGCCAGCAGCCAACCGACTAGCGGGGTATACAATGAGCAGTTCTTC. Its translation is CASSQPTSGVYNEQFF. J is TRBJ2-1 and V is TRBV4-1; 11 bases agree with TRBD2. Looked up from germline, CDR1 is MGHRA and CDR2 is YSYEKL. The V segment lost 2 bases and the J segment 4 bases; nucleotides outside the gene matches: 4. This CDR3 spans 16 amino acids.

The chain links TRBV6-4 to TRBJ1-2; possibly TRBD1 for D (6 bases). With 1 base removed from V and 7 bases from J, the gap between germline ends came to 16 bases. Germline CDR1 MRHNA, CDR2 SNTAGT. CDR3 length: 15 residues. The CDR3 DNA is TGTGCCAGCAGTGACTTCTGGGGGCTTATCTGTGGCTACACCTTC. It encodes CASSDFWGLICGYTF.

The chain carries TRBV2 and TRBJ2-2, with 8 bases aligning to TRBD1. Germline V lookup: CDR1 SNHLY, CDR2 FYNNEI. V dropped 5 bases and J dropped 7; count of bases not matched to a gene: 6. This CDR3 has 14 residues. The CDR3 loop is CASSLDREVGELFF. Written as DNA, the CDR3 is TGTGCCAGCAGTCTGGACAGGGAGGTCGGGGAGCTGTTTTTT.

The V call is TRBV5-1, the J call TRBJ1-1; weak D call: TRBD1 (5 bases). This CDR3 has 15 amino acids. CDR1 SGHRS and CDR2 YFSETQ come from the germline V gene. The germline V and J ends were trimmed by 7 bases and 5 bases, with 21 bases remaining between them. This chain's CDR3 is CASALADIPGTEAFF. In DNA, the CDR3 is TGCGCCAGCGCGTTGGCGGACATCCCAGGGACTGAAGCTTTCTTT.